What follows is one T cell receptor beta chain and its context. What it binds is unknown. The data derive from a study of cytomegalovirus exposure and HLA in healthy donors. Findings of the study overall: An analysis that was carried out later associated about 17,000 TCR beta sequences with HLA alleles at 0.05 false discovery rate.

Germline assignment: CDR1 LNHDA and CDR2 SQIVND (reference sequence). The CDR3 has 15 amino acids. V shed 5 bases, J shed 2 bases, and the junction held 4 bases outside the gene matches. Amplification used 60 Vbeta primers and 13 Jbeta primers. Original handling: Among the unique TCR beta chains that a later analysis counted, about 85 million in all, 10 million to 14 million were shared. Method: immunoSEQ multiplex PCR; TCRdb's copy keeps in-frame clones and lacks some. V and J calls and clone size are as listed in that table; D and trimming were resolved from the DNA. The table has about 160,000 clones, about 72% seen once. Though probably carrying unrecorded immune exposures, donors were nominally healthy at sampling.

The TCR comes from a man aged 55 to 69 in good health and CMV-seronegative. The sample was PBMCs. This chain joins TRBV19 and TRBJ1-4; TRBD1 agrees at 8 bases. CDR3 in amino acids: CASSDRGSTNEKLFF. CDR3 bases: TGTGCCAGTAGTGACAGGGGATCGACTAATGAAAAACTGTTTTTT.